The sequence of this T cell receptor (beta chain) was determined in a study of cytomegalovirus exposure and HLA in healthy donors. Turning to the study itself: Early released data had around 89 million unique TCRs, all coming from HLA-typed donors.

Notes on the study in general: Reports described diagnosis of cytomegalovirus status by the classifier as highly specific and sensitive. For most TCR sequences rarity was the rule, although some public TCRs occurred in many donors.

This CDR3 region has 15 residues. Germline CDR1 is LNHDA and CDR2 is SQIVND (reference sequence). Trimming stripped 3 bases from V and 0 bases from J, with 9 bases between. The PCR ran on 60 Vbeta and 13 Jbeta primers. Repertoires were generated with immunoSEQ multiplex PCR, while TCRdb's copy carries only in-frame clones and drops some. The data contain about 100,000 clones, 70% to 80% of them singletons. On this clone: Its antigen is still unknown.

The chain combines TRBV19 with TRBJ1-5; D not resolved. The TCR originated in a female donor in good health and CMV-seropositive. The sequencing input was PBMCs. In DNA, the CDR3 is TGTGCCAGTAGTATCCTCCTTAATAGCAATCAGCCCCAGCATTTT. Encoded protein: CASSILLNSNQPQHF.